This TCR beta chain was sequenced in a study of T cells in Graves' hyperthyroidism and ophthalmopathy. Study-wide points: Onset of ophthalmopathy came a median around 7.1 months after the model predicted it. Ophthalmopathy stood apart from stable hyperthyroidism in a 13 V-J model.

Template material for amplifying TCR beta CDR3 regions consisted of RNA transcripts. The HTBI primer set was used in a first-round RT-PCR of the TCR CDR3. TCRdb reprocessed the multiplex PCR reads with MiXCR, giving one entry per CDR3 protein. The sample holds around 520,000 distinct CDR3 sequences, approximately 24% seen once. This clonotype was counted at least ten times. As yet, its antigen is unknown. The study left out patients who had uncontrolled infection, other autoimmune disease, pregnancy or lactation. Trimming removed 7 bases from V and 0 bases from J; junction bases left unmatched: 15. From germline, CDR1 is MDHEN and CDR2 SYDVKM. The CDR3 is 18 residues long.

Sequenced material: blood. The sequence derives from a woman aged 25 to 39 with Graves' ophthalmopathy. This chain links TRBV28 with TRBJ1-5, with 7 nucleotides matching TRBD1. CDR3 protein: CASTELQGILYSNQPQHF. The CDR3 bases are TGTGCCAGCACCGAACTACAGGGGATACTTTATAGCAATCAGCCCCAGCATTTT.